Listed below are T cell receptor beta chains from one sample, sequenced in a study of a mutant IDH1 vaccine in newly diagnosed glioma. Their antigens are not known. Clones were read by immunoSEQ multiplex PCR, and TCRdb kept only the in-frame ones, dropping some. The sample contains more than 45,000 clones, roughly 91% of which appear only once. The material was PBMCs, obtained from a glioma patient whose treatment included an IDH1 peptide vaccine. These receptors originate from a woman between 40 and 55 years old with glioma. The CDR3 runs from the conserved cysteine through the conserved F or W.

j_call: TRBJ1-6; v_call: TRBV27; cdr3_length: 15; cdr3_aa: CASSAEMYRNSPLHF
j_call: TRBJ1-1; v_call: TRBV2; cdr3_length: 15; cdr3_aa: CASSLEGFRVAEAFF
j_call: TRBJ1-1; v_call: TRBV5-1; cdr3_length: 14; cdr3_aa: CASSPVDRSSEAFF
j_call: TRBJ1-1; v_call: TRBV30; cdr3_length: 14; cdr3_aa: CAWSWGTGNTEAFF
j_call: TRBJ2-2; v_call: TRBV27; cdr3_length: 16; cdr3_aa: CASTPTGTQDTGELFF
j_call: TRBJ2-3; v_call: TRBV14; cdr3_length: 14; cdr3_aa: CASSHPGAQDTQYF
j_call: TRBJ1-1; v_call: TRBV7-9; cdr3_length: 15; cdr3_aa: CASSLTRGGNTEAFF
j_call: TRBJ1-1; v_call: TRBV19; cdr3_length: 13; cdr3_aa: CASSSDRTTEAFF
j_call: TRBJ2-7; v_call: TRBV25-1; cdr3_length: 14; cdr3_aa: CASSAYRSSYEQYF
j_call: TRBJ2-5; v_call: TRBV5-4; cdr3_length: 16; cdr3_aa: CASSRTGILEEETQYF
j_call: TRBJ1-3; v_call: TRBV19; cdr3_length: 15; cdr3_aa: CASSGGGSSGNTIYF
j_call: TRBJ2-1; v_call: TRBV27; cdr3_length: 17; cdr3_aa: CASSLSPRLAGNNEQFF
j_call: TRBJ2-7; v_call: TRBV7-3; cdr3_length: 17; cdr3_aa: CASSLGSGRVLSYEQYF
j_call: TRBJ2-7; v_call: TRBV29-1; cdr3_length: 16; cdr3_aa: CSVEGVLDRDAYEQYF
j_call: TRBJ1-2; v_call: TRBV4-1; cdr3_length: 18; cdr3_aa: CASSQDMRAGTEFYGYTF
j_call: TRBJ2-1; v_call: TRBV9; cdr3_length: 15; cdr3_aa: CASSPRTGGYNEQFF
j_call: TRBJ2-7; v_call: TRBV10-3; cdr3_length: 13; cdr3_aa: CAISEISSYEQYF
j_call: TRBJ2-1; v_call: TRBV5-4; cdr3_length: 16; cdr3_aa: CASTLGGLAGTNEQFF
j_call: TRBJ1-2; v_call: TRBV27; cdr3_length: 15; cdr3_aa: CASTRRGQAGYGYTF
j_call: TRBJ1-4; v_call: TRBV27; cdr3_length: 14; cdr3_aa: CASSTGTGGGKLFF
j_call: TRBJ1-1; v_call: TRBV7-7; cdr3_length: 13; cdr3_aa: CASSLAVGTEAFF
j_call: TRBJ1-1; v_call: TRBV4-3; cdr3_length: 15; cdr3_aa: CASSQDRSRDTEAFF
j_call: TRBJ2-5; v_call: TRBV14; cdr3_length: 13; cdr3_aa: CASSQGRVETQYF
j_call: TRBJ2-5; v_call: TRBV2; cdr3_length: 15; cdr3_aa: CASSDQRGDQETQYF
j_call: TRBJ1-2; v_call: TRBV25-1; cdr3_length: 11; cdr3_aa: CASSLGVGYTF
j_call: TRBJ1-1; v_call: TRBV6-5; cdr3_length: 15; cdr3_aa: CASSYSGQGGTEAFF
j_call: TRBJ2-7; v_call: TRBV15; cdr3_length: 15; cdr3_aa: CATSRGPGLTYEQYF
j_call: TRBJ2-1; v_call: TRBV27; cdr3_length: 17; cdr3_aa: CASSLWGVGSSYNEQFF
j_call: TRBJ2-7; v_call: TRBV5-8; cdr3_length: 15; cdr3_aa: CASSLGPFHLDEQYF
j_call: TRBJ1-4; v_call: TRBV11-2; cdr3_length: 15; cdr3_aa: CASSTRRGANEKLFF
j_call: TRBJ2-3; v_call: TRBV5-6; cdr3_length: 15; cdr3_aa: CASSFSGVGTDTQYF
j_call: TRBJ2-7; v_call: TRBV28; cdr3_length: 13; cdr3_aa: CASSLGSRYEQYF
j_call: TRBJ2-7; v_call: TRBV28; cdr3_length: 15; cdr3_aa: CASSSLRRAIYEQYF
j_call: TRBJ2-3; v_call: TRBV10-3; cdr3_length: 17; cdr3_aa: CAIGRTSGGTSTDTQYF
j_call: TRBJ1-1; v_call: TRBV6-5; cdr3_length: 13; cdr3_aa: CASRPGGNTEAFF
j_call: TRBJ2-7; v_call: TRBV2; cdr3_length: 13; cdr3_aa: CASSGVRGREQYF
j_call: TRBJ1-2; v_call: TRBV7-2; cdr3_length: 15; cdr3_aa: CASSLRTVFNYGYTF
j_call: TRBJ2-5; v_call: TRBV5-1; cdr3_length: 17; cdr3_aa: CASSLEMGTFNGETQYF
j_call: TRBJ1-1; v_call: TRBV30; cdr3_length: 13; cdr3_aa: CAWGHLLNTEAFF
j_call: TRBJ2-1; v_call: TRBV5-1; cdr3_length: 16; cdr3_aa: CASSWGTSGEYNEQFF
j_call: TRBJ2-7; v_call: TRBV4-1; cdr3_length: 14; cdr3_aa: CASSQAKIPYEQYF
j_call: TRBJ1-2; v_call: TRBV7-2; cdr3_length: 11; cdr3_aa: CASSEYGGYTF
j_call: TRBJ2-2; v_call: TRBV7-9; cdr3_length: 13; cdr3_aa: CASSLTNTGELFF
j_call: TRBJ1-4; v_call: TRBV6-6; cdr3_length: 15; cdr3_aa: CASRTPTGTNEKLFF
j_call: TRBJ2-1; v_call: TRBV5-4; cdr3_length: 13; cdr3_aa: CASSFKDRGEQFF
j_call: TRBJ1-2; v_call: TRBV2; cdr3_length: 16; cdr3_aa: CASSGGTTLGNYGYTF
j_call: TRBJ1-6; v_call: TRBV7-2; cdr3_length: 14; cdr3_aa: CASSLVSRPGFLHF
j_call: TRBJ1-5; v_call: TRBV2; cdr3_length: 15; cdr3_aa: CASTRDRVRNQPQHF
j_call: TRBJ1-1; v_call: TRBV12-5; cdr3_length: 16; cdr3_aa: CASGSGPPPQNTEAFF
j_call: TRBJ1-5; v_call: TRBV6-1; cdr3_length: 21; cdr3_aa: CASSEGPATGRIIRGNQPQHF
j_call: TRBJ1-1; v_call: TRBV6-4; cdr3_length: 13; cdr3_aa: CASRRHAGTEAFF
j_call: TRBJ1-2; v_call: TRBV19; cdr3_length: 15; cdr3_aa: CASSNVQGKNYGYTF